This T cell receptor (beta chain) was recovered during a study of T cell repertoires in cytomegalovirus infection. About the research overall: From public TCR beta signatures came an indication of both CMV infection and matching HLA type. General observations from the study: Pooled public TCR beta family frequency picked out CMV carriers with the relevant HLA. Across the ex vivo response, the dominant clonotypes were HLA-C-restricted CMV-specific TCR beta clonotypes.

TCRdb ran MiXCR on the reads and lists one entry per CDR3 protein. The sample contains hundreds of thousands of distinct CDR3 sequences, less than 35% of which appear only once. J lost 9 bases, V lost 1 base, and 11 bases had no gene match. The CDR3 runs 16 residues. Per germline, CDR1 SEHNR and CDR2 FQNEAQ (reference sequence). A word on this clonotype: Its antigen is as yet unknown.

This chain uses TRBV7-9 with TRBJ2-1; TRBD1 aligns across 8 bases. The material was cultured CD8+ T cells from PBMCs, obtained from culture after CMV antigen stimulation. The TCR comes from a human donor in good health (CMV status not recorded). Some clones in this sample may be carry-over from other donors' samples. In DNA, the CDR3 is TGTGCCAGCAGCTTAGAAGGCAGGGGGCGATTGGGTGAGCAGTTCTTC. Amino acid sequence: CASSLEGRGRLGEQFF.